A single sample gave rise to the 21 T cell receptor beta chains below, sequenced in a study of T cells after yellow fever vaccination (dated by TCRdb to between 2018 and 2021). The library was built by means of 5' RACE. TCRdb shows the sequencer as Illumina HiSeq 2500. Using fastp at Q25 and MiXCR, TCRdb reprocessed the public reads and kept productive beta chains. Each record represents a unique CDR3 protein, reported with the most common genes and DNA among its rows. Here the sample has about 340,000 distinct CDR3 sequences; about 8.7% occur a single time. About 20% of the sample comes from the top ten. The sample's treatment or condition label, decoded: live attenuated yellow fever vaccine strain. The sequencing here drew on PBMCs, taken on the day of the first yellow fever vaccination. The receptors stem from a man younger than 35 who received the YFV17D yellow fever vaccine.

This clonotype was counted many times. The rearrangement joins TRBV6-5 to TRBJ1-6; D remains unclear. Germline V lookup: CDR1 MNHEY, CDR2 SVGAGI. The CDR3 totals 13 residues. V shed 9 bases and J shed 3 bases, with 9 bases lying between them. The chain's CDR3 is CASSGHYNSPLHF. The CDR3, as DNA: TGTGCCAGTTCGGGCCACTATAATTCACCCCTCCACTTT.

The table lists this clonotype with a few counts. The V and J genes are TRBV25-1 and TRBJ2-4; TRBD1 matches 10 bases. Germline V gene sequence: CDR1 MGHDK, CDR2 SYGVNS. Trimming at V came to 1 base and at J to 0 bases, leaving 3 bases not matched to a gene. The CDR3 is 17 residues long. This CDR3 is CASSESGQGLAKNIQYF. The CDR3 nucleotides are TGTGCCAGCAGTGAATCGGGACAGGGGCTAGCCAAAAACATTCAGTACTTC.

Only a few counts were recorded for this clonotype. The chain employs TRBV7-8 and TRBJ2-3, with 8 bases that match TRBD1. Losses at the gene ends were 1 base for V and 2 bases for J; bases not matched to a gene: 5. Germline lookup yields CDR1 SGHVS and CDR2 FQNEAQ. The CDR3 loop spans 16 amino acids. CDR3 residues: CASSLDQDRATDTQYF. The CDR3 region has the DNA TGTGCCAGCAGCTTAGACCAGGACAGGGCCACAGATACGCAGTATTTT.

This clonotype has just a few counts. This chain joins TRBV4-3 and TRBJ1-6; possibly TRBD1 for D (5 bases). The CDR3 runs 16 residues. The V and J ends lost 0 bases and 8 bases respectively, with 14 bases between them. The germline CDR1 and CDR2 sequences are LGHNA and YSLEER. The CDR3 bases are TGCGCCAGCAGCCAAGAGCCGACGGGGGAGTATTCACCCCTCCACTTT. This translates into CASSQEPTGEYSPLHF.

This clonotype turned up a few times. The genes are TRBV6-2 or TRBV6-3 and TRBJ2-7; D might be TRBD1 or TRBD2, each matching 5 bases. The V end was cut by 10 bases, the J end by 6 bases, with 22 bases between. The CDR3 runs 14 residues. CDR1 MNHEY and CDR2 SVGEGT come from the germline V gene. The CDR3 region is CATLWLGPPGEQYF. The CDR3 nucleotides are TGTGCCACCCTCTGGCTGGGACCTCCGGGCGAGCAGTACTTC.

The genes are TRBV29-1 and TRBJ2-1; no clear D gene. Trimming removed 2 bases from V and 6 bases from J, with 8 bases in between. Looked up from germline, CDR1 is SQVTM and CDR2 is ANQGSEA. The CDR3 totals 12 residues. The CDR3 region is CSVEYRANEQFF. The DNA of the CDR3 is TGCAGCGTTGAATATCGTGCCAATGAGCAGTTCTTC.

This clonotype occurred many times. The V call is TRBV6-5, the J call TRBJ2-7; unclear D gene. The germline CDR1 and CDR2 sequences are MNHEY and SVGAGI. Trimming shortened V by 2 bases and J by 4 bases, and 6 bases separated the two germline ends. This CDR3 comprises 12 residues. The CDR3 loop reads CASSYPLYEQYV. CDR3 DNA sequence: TGTGCCAGCAGTTACCCGTTATACGAGCAGTACGTC.

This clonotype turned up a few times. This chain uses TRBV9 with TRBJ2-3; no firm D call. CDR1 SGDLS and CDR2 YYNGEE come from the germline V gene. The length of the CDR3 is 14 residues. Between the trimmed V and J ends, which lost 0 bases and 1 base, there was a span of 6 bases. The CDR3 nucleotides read TGTGCCAGCAGCGTAGGGATCGGCACAGATACGCAGTATTTT. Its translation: CASSVGIGTDTQYF.

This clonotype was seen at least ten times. For the CDR3, the DNA is TGTGCCAGCAGCTCAATAGCGGGGGGACGCACCGGGGAGCTGTTTTTT. Its protein is CASSSIAGGRTGELFF. This sequence joins TRBV11-2 and TRBJ2-2, with 10 bases lining up with TRBD2. This CDR3 has 16 amino acids. CDR1 and CDR2 (germline): SGHAT, FQNNGV. V trimming: 4 bases; J trimming: 4 bases; junction bases outside the gene matches: 6. The full variable domain, completed using reference TRBV11-2 and TRBJ2-2, is EAGVAQSPRYKIIEKRQSVAFWCNPISGHATLYWYQQILGQGPKLLIQFQNNGVVDDSQLPKDRFSAERLKGVDSTLKIQPAKLEDSAVYLCASSSIAGGRTGELFFGEGSRLTVL.

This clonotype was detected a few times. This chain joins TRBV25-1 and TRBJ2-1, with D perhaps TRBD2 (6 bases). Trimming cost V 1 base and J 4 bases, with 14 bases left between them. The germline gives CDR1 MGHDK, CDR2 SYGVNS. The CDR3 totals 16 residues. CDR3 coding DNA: TGTGCCAGCAGTGAATCAGGAGGGCTGAGGTACAATGAGCAGTTCTTC. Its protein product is CASSESGGLRYNEQFF.

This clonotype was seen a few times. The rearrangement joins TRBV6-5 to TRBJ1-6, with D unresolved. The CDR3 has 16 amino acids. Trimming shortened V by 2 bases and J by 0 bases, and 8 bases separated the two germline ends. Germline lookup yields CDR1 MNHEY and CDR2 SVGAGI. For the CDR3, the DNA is TGTGCCAGCAGTTACAACATCCTCTCCTATAATTCACCCCTCCACTTT. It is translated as CASSYNILSYNSPLHF.

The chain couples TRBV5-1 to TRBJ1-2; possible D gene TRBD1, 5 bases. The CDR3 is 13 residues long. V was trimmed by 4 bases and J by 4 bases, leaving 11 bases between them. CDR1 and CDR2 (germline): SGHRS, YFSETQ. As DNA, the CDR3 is TGCGCCAGCAGCCCCGACAGTGGCTATGGCTACACCTTC. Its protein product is CASSPDSGYGYTF.

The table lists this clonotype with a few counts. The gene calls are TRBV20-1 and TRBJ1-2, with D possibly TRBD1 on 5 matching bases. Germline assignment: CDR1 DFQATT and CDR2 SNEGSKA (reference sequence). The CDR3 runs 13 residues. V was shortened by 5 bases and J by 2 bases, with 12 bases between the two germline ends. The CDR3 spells CSAHRDGNYGYTF. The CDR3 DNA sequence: TGCAGTGCTCACCGGGACGGCAACTATGGCTACACCTTC.

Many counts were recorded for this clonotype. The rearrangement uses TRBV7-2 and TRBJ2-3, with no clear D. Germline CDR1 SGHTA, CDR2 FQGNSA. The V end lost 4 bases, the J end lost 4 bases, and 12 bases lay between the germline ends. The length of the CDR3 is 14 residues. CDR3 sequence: CASSSSVRADTQYF. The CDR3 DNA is TGTGCCAGCAGCTCCTCAGTTAGGGCAGATACGCAGTATTTT.

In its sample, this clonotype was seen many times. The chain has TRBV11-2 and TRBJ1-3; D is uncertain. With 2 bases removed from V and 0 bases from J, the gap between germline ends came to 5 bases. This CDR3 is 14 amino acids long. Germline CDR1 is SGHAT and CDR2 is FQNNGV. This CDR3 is CASSLMGSGNTIYF. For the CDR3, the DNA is TGTGCCAGCAGCTTAATGGGCTCTGGAAACACCATATATTTT.

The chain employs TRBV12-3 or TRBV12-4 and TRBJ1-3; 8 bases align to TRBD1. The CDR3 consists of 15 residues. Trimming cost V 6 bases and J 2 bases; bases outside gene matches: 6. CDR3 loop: CASRTDRETGNTIYF. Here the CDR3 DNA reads TGTGCCAGCAGAACGGACAGGGAGACTGGAAACACCATATATTTT.

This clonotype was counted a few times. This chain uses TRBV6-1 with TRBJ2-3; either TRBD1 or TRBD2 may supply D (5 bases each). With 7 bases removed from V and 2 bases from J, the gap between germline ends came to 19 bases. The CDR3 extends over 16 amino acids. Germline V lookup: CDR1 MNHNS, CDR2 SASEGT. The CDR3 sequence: CASKSGRDLHTDTQYF. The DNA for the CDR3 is TGTGCCAGCAAGAGTGGCCGGGACCTACACACAGATACGCAGTATTTT.

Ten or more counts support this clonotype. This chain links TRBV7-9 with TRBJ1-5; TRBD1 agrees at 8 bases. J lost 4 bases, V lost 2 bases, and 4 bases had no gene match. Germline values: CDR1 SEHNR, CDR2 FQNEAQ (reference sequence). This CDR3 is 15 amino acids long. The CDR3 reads CASSLTGQENQPQHF. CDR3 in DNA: TGTGCCAGCAGCTTAACGGGACAGGAGAATCAGCCCCAGCATTTT.

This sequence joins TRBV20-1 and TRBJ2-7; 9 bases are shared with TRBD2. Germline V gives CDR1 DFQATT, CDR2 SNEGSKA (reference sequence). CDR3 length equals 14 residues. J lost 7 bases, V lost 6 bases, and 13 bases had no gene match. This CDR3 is CSASEGTSRGEQYV. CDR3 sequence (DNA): TGCAGTGCGTCCGAAGGGACTAGCCGGGGTGAGCAGTACGTC.

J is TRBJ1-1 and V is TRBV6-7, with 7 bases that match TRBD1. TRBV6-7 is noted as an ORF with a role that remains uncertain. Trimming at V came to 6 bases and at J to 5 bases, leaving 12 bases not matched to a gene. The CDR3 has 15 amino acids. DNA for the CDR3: TGTGCCAGCAGGACTCGACAGGGTGGTCGGACTGAAGCTTTCTTT. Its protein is CASRTRQGGRTEAFF.

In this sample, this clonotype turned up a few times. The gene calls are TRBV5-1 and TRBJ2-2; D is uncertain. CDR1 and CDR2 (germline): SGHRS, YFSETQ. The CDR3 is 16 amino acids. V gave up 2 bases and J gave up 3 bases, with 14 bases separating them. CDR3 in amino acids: CASSFFSPIHTGELFF. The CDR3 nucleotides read TGCGCCAGCAGCTTTTTCTCTCCGATCCACACCGGGGAGCTGTTTTTT.